This note documents a single T cell receptor beta chain sequence. Its cognate antigen is unknown. TCRdb re-analysed the reads in MiXCR, keeping a single row per CDR3 protein. The data hold 800,000 to 950,000 distinct CDR3 sequences, with roughly 33% observed a single time. These data belong to a study of T cell repertoires in cytomegalovirus infection. Overall study: CMV epitopes that were recently identified and HLA-C-restricted were used alongside well-studied HLA-B-restricted ones. Carrying CMV and the relevant HLA type showed in public TCR beta signatures. Study-level results: The ex vivo response was dominated by HLA-C-restricted CMV-specific TCR beta clonotypes. CMV carriers having the relevant HLA were flagged by cumulative public TCR beta family frequency.

The V end lost 7 bases, the J end lost 0 bases, and 7 bases lay between the germline ends. Germline loops: CDR1 MNHEY, CDR2 SVGEGT. CDR3 length equals 13 residues. The source is a human donor in good health (CMV status not recorded). Some clones in this sample may be carry-over from other donors' samples. The sample consisted of cultured CD8+ T cells from PBMCs, taken from culture after CMV antigen stimulation. The rearrangement joins TRBV6-2 or TRBV6-3 to TRBJ2-1; D is possibly TRBD2 (6 bases). The CDR3 loop reads CASMTSSYNEQFF. As DNA, the CDR3 is TGTGCCAGCATGACTAGCTCCTACAATGAGCAGTTCTTC.